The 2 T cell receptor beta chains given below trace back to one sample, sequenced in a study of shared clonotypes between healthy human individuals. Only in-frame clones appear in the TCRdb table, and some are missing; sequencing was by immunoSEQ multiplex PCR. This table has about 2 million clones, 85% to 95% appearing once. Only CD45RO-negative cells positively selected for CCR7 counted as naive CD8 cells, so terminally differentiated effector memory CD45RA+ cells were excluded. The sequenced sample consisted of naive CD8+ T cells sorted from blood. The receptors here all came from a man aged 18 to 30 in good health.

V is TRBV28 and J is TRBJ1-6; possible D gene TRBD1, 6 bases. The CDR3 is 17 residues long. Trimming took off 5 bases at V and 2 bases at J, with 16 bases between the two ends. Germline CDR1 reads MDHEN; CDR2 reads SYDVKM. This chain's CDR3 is CASSALGAGAYNSPLHF. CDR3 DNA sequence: TGTGCCAGCAGTGCCCTCGGGGCAGGGGCCTATAATTCACCCCTCCACTTT.

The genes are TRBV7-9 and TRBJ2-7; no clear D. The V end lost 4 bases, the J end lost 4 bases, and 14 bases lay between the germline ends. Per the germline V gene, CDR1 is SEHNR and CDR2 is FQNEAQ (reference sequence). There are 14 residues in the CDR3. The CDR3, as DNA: TGTGCCAGCAGCTACCAGATGTCCGGATACGAGCAGTACTTC. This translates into CASSYQMSGYEQYF.